The source of this T cell receptor beta chain is a study of CD8 T cells in Susac syndrome. As for the study in general: When blood was collected, patients with Susac syndrome were therapy-naive, were taking corticosteroids, or were receiving intravenous immunoglobulin alone.

Looked up from germline, CDR1 is SGHTA and CDR2 is FQGNSA. V was shortened by 5 bases and J by 5 bases, with 9 bases between the two germline ends. The CDR3 is 12 residues long. Purification of the CD8+ and CD4+ T cells relied on negative isolation, and TEMRA cells underwent FACS enrichment. RNA was extracted with the RNeasy kit, and a quantity of about 0.45 to 1 ug was reverse transcribed using random hexamers. Multiplex PCR with immunoSEQ amplified the TCR beta CDR3 across 54 Vbeta and 13 Jbeta. One entry per CDR3 protein, called by TCRdb with MiXCR from the immunoSEQ multiplex PCR reads. The data contain 200,000 or so distinct CDR3 sequences, approximately 95% of them singletons.

This chain joins TRBV7-2 and TRBJ2-5; TRBD1 or TRBD2 may be the D gene (5 bases each). This clonotype was obtained from a human donor with Susac syndrome. The sample consisted of CD4+ T cells from PBMCs. The CDR3 sequence is CASSPWGETQYF. CDR3 in DNA: TGTGCCAGCAGCCCATGGGGGGAGACCCAGTACTTC.